Listed below are T cell receptor beta chains from one sample, sequenced in a study of TIL therapy for anti-PD-1-resistant metastatic lung cancer. The assay was immunoSEQ multiplex PCR, and TCRdb's table has in-frame clones only and misses some. The sample has more than 20,000 clones, 60% to 85% seen once. Sequencing used blood, obtained at baseline. All receptors come from a person between 30 and 80 years old with non-small cell lung cancer. Both conserved end residues are part of each CDR3. Clone size is stated in some rows and not others, as once, few, many or a class when expanded.

.	TRBV11-2	13	TRBJ2-2	CASSGTGFGELFF
.	TRBV29-1	13	TRBJ1-1	CSDQQGSNTEAFF
.	TRBV9	14	TRBJ2-1	CASSVDSGGKDQFF
.	TRBV10-1	14	TRBJ2-3	CASSDSGNTDTQYF
.	TRBV5-6	15	TRBJ2-7	CASRQGLAGLGEQYF
few	TRBV9	15	TRBJ1-6	CASSVADRVGSPLHF
.	TRBV30	13	TRBJ2-7	CAWSVPGRREQYF
.	TRBV5-1	16	.	CASSLAVGGGTYEQYF
.	TRBV27	13	TRBJ2-3	CASSLSGEGTQYF
.	TRBV6-6	15	TRBJ2-6	CASSYVGAGANVLTF
few	TRBV11-2	13	TRBJ1-1	CASSFILNTEAFF
.	TRBV28	16	TRBJ2-2	CASRTFRGSEHGELFF
medium-sized	TRBV11-2	16	TRBJ1-3	CASSLSGTVSGNTIYF
.	TRBV7-9	15	TRBJ2-7	CASSSTGTPPGEQYF
few	TRBV11-2	14	TRBJ1-2	CASSLSTAGDGYTF
.	TRBV5-1	14	TRBJ2-5	CASSLAGVGETQYF
.	TRBV28	15	TRBJ2-7	CASSLMRQGIYEQYF